This is a list of T cell receptor beta chains from one sample in a study of T cell changes during pregnancy in multiple sclerosis. The repertoire was sequenced with immunoSEQ multiplex PCR; TCRdb's copy has only in-frame clones and lacks some. Of about 50,000 clones listed, roughly 91% are singletons. This specimen consisted of CD4+ T cells from peripheral blood mononuclear cells, obtained in the second trimester of pregnancy. Receptors originate from a female donor with multiple sclerosis, enrolled in a pregnancy study. The CDR3 runs from the conserved cysteine through the conserved F or W. The D gene is left open where the match is weak. Clone size, where shown, is once, few, many, or a class for clones that have expanded.

>-|TRBV2|-|TRBJ1-1
TGTGCCAGCAGTAGAGACAGGTGGGGCACTGAAGCTTTCTTT
CASSRDRWGTEAFF
>-|TRBV19|-|TRBJ1-1
TGTGCCAGTAGTATCCGGGGGAAAGCTTTCTTT
CASSIRGKAFF
>TRBD1|TRBV28|-|TRBJ2-7
TGTGCCAGCAGTTCCTACAGGGGCGACGTCGACGAGCAGTACTTC
CASSSYRGDVDEQYF
>-|TRBV19|-|TRBJ2-7
TGTGCCAGTTCCTTGGGAGACCTCTCCTACGAGCAGTACTTC
CASSLGDLSYEQYF
>-|TRBV5-1|-|TRBJ2-7
TGCGCCAGCAGCTCTGACTTGTTTATCTACGAGCAGTACTTC
CASSSDLFIYEQYF
>-|TRBV7-3|-|TRBJ2-2
TGTGCCAGCAGCTTACCTTGGCCTGGGACATCGAACACCGGGGAGCTGTTTTTT
CASSLPWPGTSNTGELFF
>-|TRBV11-3|-|TRBJ1-1
TGTGCCAGCAGCTGGGCCGCTAACACTGAAGCTTTCTTT
CASSWAANTEAFF
>-|TRBV21-1|few|TRBJ2-4
TGTGCCAGCAGGCGACAGGGTAAGAACATTCAGTACTTC
CASRRQGKNIQYF
>TRBD1|TRBV6-1|-|TRBJ1-2
TGTGCCAGCAGTGGCCGGGACAGGGAAAGGGGGGGCTACACCTTC
CASSGRDRERGGYTF
>-|TRBV7-9|-|TRBJ1-6
TGTGCCAGCAGCTTACGTAATTCACCCCTCCACTTT
CASSLRNSPLHF
>TRBD1|TRBV9|-|TRBJ1-1
TGTGCCAGCAGCGTGACAGGGGACAGTGAAGCTTTCTTT
CASSVTGDSEAFF
>-|TRBV4-2|-|TRBJ2-2
TGTGCCAGCAGCCAAGCAGTTACCGGGGAGCTGTTTTTT
CASSQAVTGELFF
>-|TRBV30|few|TRBJ1-2
TGTGCCTGGAGCGCCGACATCCGAGGGTATGGCTACACCTTC
CAWSADIRGYGYTF
>TRBD1|TRBV7-8|-|TRBJ2-3
TGTGCCAGCAGCTCGGGACAGTTAAGGGATACGCAGTATTTT
CASSSGQLRDTQYF
>-|TRBV27|-|TRBJ2-7
TGTGCCAGCAGCTATGACAGGAACTACGAGCAGTACTTC
CASSYDRNYEQYF